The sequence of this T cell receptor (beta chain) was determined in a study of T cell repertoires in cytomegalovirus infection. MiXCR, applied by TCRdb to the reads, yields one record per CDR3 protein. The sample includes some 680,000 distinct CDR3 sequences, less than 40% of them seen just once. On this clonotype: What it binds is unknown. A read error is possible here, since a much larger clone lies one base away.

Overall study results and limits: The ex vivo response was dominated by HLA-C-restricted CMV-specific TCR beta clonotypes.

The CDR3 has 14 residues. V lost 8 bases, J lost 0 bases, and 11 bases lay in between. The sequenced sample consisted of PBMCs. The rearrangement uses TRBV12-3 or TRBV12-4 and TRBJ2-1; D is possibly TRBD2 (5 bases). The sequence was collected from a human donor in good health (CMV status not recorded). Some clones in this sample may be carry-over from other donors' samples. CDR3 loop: CASGENPSYNEQFF. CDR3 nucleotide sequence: TGTGCCAGCGGGGAGAACCCCTCCTACAATGAGCAGTTCTTC.